This T cell receptor (beta chain) was profiled in a study of OX40 agonist ivuxolimab in advanced cancers. General observations from the study: Clonal expansion by week 6 occurred in CD4+ and CD8+ blood T cells (at 0.1 to 3.0 mg/kg). No determination was made of the antigen specificity of the expanded peripheral T cells.

In regard to this clone: What it binds is not known.

The assay was immunoSEQ multiplex PCR, and TCRdb's table has in-frame clones only and misses some. The sample lists 25,000 to 30,000 clones, around 90% occurring once. Patients were excluded for autoimmune disease history or systemic immunosuppression. J lost 5 bases, V lost 3 bases, and 7 bases had no gene match. The CDR3 totals 16 residues. CDR1 is LNHDA, CDR2 SQIVND, per germline (reference sequence). Specimen: CD4+ or CD8+ T cells sorted from blood, collected in a trial of the OX40 agonist ivuxolimab. The chain joins TRBV19 to TRBJ1-5, with TRBD1 matching 10 bases. The origin of this receptor is an adult with an advanced solid tumor such as melanoma, head and neck, liver or kidney cancer. The DNA for the CDR3 is TGTGCCAGTAGTATCCAACGACAGGGGGCATATCAGCCCCAGCATTTT. It codes for CASSIQRQGAYQPQHF.